The 21 T cell receptor beta chains presented below share a single source sample, sequenced in a study of identical twins. One entry per CDR3 protein, called by TCRdb with MiXCR from the 5' RACE reads. Here the sample spans approximately 670,000 distinct CDR3 sequences, roughly 6% being singletons. Sequenced sample: naive T cells sorted from blood. The receptors shown here come from a man aged 18 to 29 in good health.

About this clonotype itself: Given a much more abundant clone one base away, this may be a read error. This chain joins TRBV20-1 and TRBJ2-1; the D is unclear. Between the trimmed V and J ends, which lost 5 bases and 4 bases, there was a span of 18 bases. This CDR3 is 15 amino acids long. Germline assignment: CDR1 DFQATT and CDR2 SNEGSKA (reference sequence). The CDR3: CSAGATPGGYNEQFF. Here the CDR3 DNA reads TGCAGTGCTGGAGCGACGCCAGGCGGATACAATGAGCAGTTCTTC.

The J gene is TRBJ1-3, the V gene TRBV5-1; the match to TRBD1 covers 7 bases. The CDR3 is made up of 17 amino acids. The V segment lost 0 bases and the J segment 0 bases; nucleotides outside the gene matches: 6. CDR1 is SGHRS and CDR2 is YFSETQ in the germline V gene. CDR3 region: CASSLGLGTDSGNTIYF. CDR3 bases: TGCGCCAGCAGCTTGGGGCTCGGGACAGACTCTGGAAACACCATATATTTT.

This clonotype was recorded many times. This chain connects TRBV5-8 to TRBJ2-3; D is perhaps TRBD1 (6 bases). V gave up 4 bases and J gave up 0 bases, with 12 bases separating them. The CDR3 has 15 amino acids. The germline gives CDR1 SGHTS, CDR2 YDEGEE. This chain's CDR3 is CASSPQGGSTDTQYF. In DNA form, the CDR3 reads TGTGCCAGCAGCCCGCAAGGGGGTAGCACAGATACGCAGTATTTT.

This clonotype appeared many times. This chain connects TRBV12-3 or TRBV12-4 to TRBJ2-7; the D is unclear. V gave up 6 bases and J gave up 4 bases, with 16 bases separating them. The CDR3 sequence is 14 residues long. This chain's CDR3 is CASSPTDPPYEQYV. The CDR3, as DNA: TGTGCCAGCAGCCCGACCGATCCTCCATACGAGCAGTACGTC.

This clonotype was seen at least ten times. The gene calls are TRBV20-1 and TRBJ2-2; D ambiguous. In germline, CDR1 is DFQATT, CDR2 SNEGSKA (reference sequence). The CDR3 is 11 residues long. V was trimmed by 3 bases and J by 6 bases, leaving 5 bases between them. CDR3 amino acids: CSASWAGELFF. DNA of the CDR3: TGCAGTGCTAGCTGGGCCGGGGAGCTGTTTTTT.

Many counts were recorded for this clonotype. V and J are TRBV6-2 or TRBV6-3 and TRBJ2-1; 8 nucleotides line up with TRBD2. V lost 0 bases to trimming and J lost 1 base; unmatched junction nucleotides: 2. CDR3 size: 16 residues. The germline V gene encodes CDR1 MNHEY and CDR2 SVGEGT. The CDR3 spells CASSYSGGRSYNEQFF. The CDR3 region has the DNA TGTGCCAGCAGTTACTCGGGCGGGAGGTCCTACAATGAGCAGTTCTTC.

This chain's CDR3 is CASSQGPLAGNTGELFF. The CDR3 DNA sequence: TGCGCCAGCAGCCAAGGCCCACTAGCGGGGAACACCGGGGAGCTGTTTTTT. The chain is built from TRBV4-3 and TRBJ2-2; 9 bases map to TRBD2. Germline V CDR1 and CDR2: LGHNA, YSLEER. The V gene end was trimmed by 1 base and the J gene end by 1 base; junction bases not matched to a gene: 4. CDR3 length: 17 residues.

There are a few counts of this clonotype. The J gene is TRBJ2-7, the V gene TRBV5-1, with 9 positions matching TRBD2. This CDR3 contains 16 residues. Germline V gene data show CDR1 as SGHRS and CDR2 as YFSETQ. V was pared by 0 bases and J by 3 bases, with 7 bases of the junction left unmatched. CDR3 loop: CASSLGASGVSYEQYF. The CDR3 DNA is TGCGCCAGCAGCTTGGGCGCTAGCGGGGTGAGCTACGAGCAGTACTTC. Full variable domain (missing parts from reference TRBV5-1 and TRBJ2-7): KAGVTQTPRYLIKTRGQQVTLSCSPISGHRSVSWYQQTPGQGLQFLFEYFSETQRNKGNFPGRFSGRQFSNSRSEMNVSTLELGDSALYLCASSLGASGVSYEQYFGPGTRLTVT.

J is TRBJ2-3 and V is TRBV15; 12 nucleotides match TRBD2. V lost 1 base, J lost 5 bases, and 1 base stayed unmatched. This CDR3 has 15 residues. CDR1 LNHNV and CDR2 YYDKDF come from the germline V gene (reference sequence). In nucleotides, the CDR3 is TGTGCCACCAGCAGAGGACTAGCGGGAGTAGATACGCAGTATTTT. Its protein product is CATSRGLAGVDTQYF.

The gene calls are TRBV6-1 and TRBJ2-2; the match to TRBD1 covers 9 bases. V lost 7 bases to trimming and J lost 0 bases; unmatched junction nucleotides: 12. Germline CDR1 reads MNHNS; CDR2 reads SASEGT. This CDR3 comprises 18 residues. The CDR3 bases are TGTGCCAGCACTAGATCCGGGACAGGGAACGCGAACACCGGGGAGCTGTTTTTT. Amino acids: CASTRSGTGNANTGELFF.

This clonotype appeared many times. This sequence joins TRBV10-3 and TRBJ2-6, with TRBD1 matching over 8 bases. J gave up 4 bases and V 10 bases, and 6 bases lay outside the gene matches. The CDR3 totals 14 residues. CDR1 and CDR2 (germline): ENHRY, SYGVKD. DNA of the CDR3: TGTGCCACCGGACAGGGATCCGGGGCCAACGTCCTGACTTTC. Its protein product is CATGQGSGANVLTF.

Many counts were recorded for this clonotype. V usage is TRBV12-5 and J usage is TRBJ2-7; D gene uncertain. Trimming removed 1 base from V and 2 bases from J, with 3 bases in between. Germline V gene data show CDR1 as LGHNT and CDR2 as FRNRAP. The CDR3 loop spans 12 amino acids. CDR3 coding DNA: TGTGCTAGTGGTTTGGGAACCTACGAGCAGTACGTC. This sequence encodes CASGLGTYEQYV.

Many counts were recorded for this clonotype. The chain is built from TRBV11-2 and TRBJ2-3; D ambiguous. V dropped 5 bases and J dropped 10 bases, with 13 bases sitting between them. Germline values: CDR1 SGHAT, CDR2 FQNNGV. The CDR3 totals 12 residues. The CDR3 coding sequence is TGTGCCAGCAGCGAGCCAGGTGGAGCGCAGTATTTT. Amino acid sequence: CASSEPGGAQYF.

The table lists this clonotype with many counts. J is TRBJ1-5 and V is TRBV24-1; no reliable D call. The CDR3 loop spans 13 amino acids. V lost 5 bases and J lost 2, with 6 bases in between. Germline V gives CDR1 KGHDR, CDR2 SFDVKD. CDR3 DNA: TGTGCCACCAGTGCGCGGGGCAATCAGCCCCAGCATTTT. It specifies CATSARGNQPQHF.

The chain joins TRBV6-5 to TRBJ1-4; D is unresolved. Germline V gene lookup returns CDR1 MNHEY and CDR2 SVGAGI. Trimming took 2 bases from V and 4 from J, leaving 8 bases between them. CDR3 length: 14 residues. The CDR3 DNA reads as TGTGCCAGCAGTTACACGGGCAGTAATGAAAAACTGTTTTTT. Its protein product is CASSYTGSNEKLFF.

This rearrangement joins TRBV7-6 to TRBJ2-1; 7 bases align to TRBD2. Per germline, CDR1 SGHVS and CDR2 FNYEAQ. The CDR3 is made up of 15 amino acids. With V trimmed by 3 bases and J by 9 bases, 11 bases remained unmatched. The CDR3 DNA reads TGTGCCAGCAGCTTTGGACTAGTTCCGAATAGTGAGCAGTTCTTC. As protein: CASSFGLVPNSEQFF.

The sample holds a few counts of this clonotype. The chain is built from TRBV7-3 and TRBJ2-1; 10 positions match TRBD2. The CDR3 has 15 amino acids. V dropped 4 bases and J dropped 4; count of bases not matched to a gene: 4. The germline V gene encodes CDR1 SGHTA and CDR2 FQGTGA. CDR3 bases: TGTGCCAGCAGCTCTAGCGGGAGTCTTTACAATGAGCAGTTCTTC. Its protein is CASSSSGSLYNEQFF.

This clonotype was counted only a few times. The chain carries TRBV5-1 and TRBJ1-5; D perhaps matches TRBD1 (6 bases). CDR3 length: 14 amino acids. The V end was cut by 5 bases, the J end by 5 bases, with 14 bases between. CDR1 and CDR2 from the germline V gene are SGHRS and YFSETQ. The chain's CDR3 is CASRSGDIDQPQHF. The CDR3, as DNA: TGCGCCAGCAGATCAGGGGATATCGATCAGCCCCAGCATTTT.

This clonotype was detected ten times or more. The chain carries TRBV29-1 and TRBJ1-1; no firm D call. The germline CDR1 and CDR2 sequences are SQVTM and ANQGSEA. The CDR3 loop spans 12 amino acids. Deletions cut 2 bases from V and 7 bases from J, with 11 bases between. CDR3 region: CSVEIGRGEAFF. CDR3 in DNA: TGCAGCGTTGAAATCGGCAGAGGTGAAGCTTTCTTT.

This clonotype was seen repeatedly, ten times or more. The chain has TRBV4-1 and TRBJ2-5, with 9 bases fitting TRBD1. Germline CDR1 reads MGHRA; CDR2 reads YSYEKL. The CDR3 is made up of 19 amino acids. Trimming at V came to 3 bases and at J to 1 base, leaving 15 bases not matched to a gene. CDR3 loop: CASSHRDRVHYRLQETQYF. CDR3 DNA: TGCGCCAGCAGCCACCGGGACAGGGTTCACTACCGACTCCAAGAGACCCAGTACTTC.

The chain has TRBV2 and TRBJ2-1; D possibly uses TRBD1 or TRBD2 (5 bases each). Germline V CDR1 and CDR2: SNHLY, FYNNEI. Trimming shortened V by 9 bases and J by 2 bases, and 20 bases separated the two germline ends. CDR3 length: 16 amino acids. This chain's CDR3 is CARNWDGTVAYNEQFF. The DNA for the CDR3 is TGTGCCAGGAATTGGGATGGGACCGTAGCCTACAATGAGCAGTTCTTC. The full variable domain, completed using reference TRBV2 and TRBJ2-1, is EPEVTQTPSHQVTQMGQEVILRCVPISNHLYFYWYRQILGQKVEFLVSFYNNEISEKSEIFDDQFSVERPDGSNFTLKIRSTKLEDSAMYFCARNWDGTVAYNEQFFGPGTRLTVL.